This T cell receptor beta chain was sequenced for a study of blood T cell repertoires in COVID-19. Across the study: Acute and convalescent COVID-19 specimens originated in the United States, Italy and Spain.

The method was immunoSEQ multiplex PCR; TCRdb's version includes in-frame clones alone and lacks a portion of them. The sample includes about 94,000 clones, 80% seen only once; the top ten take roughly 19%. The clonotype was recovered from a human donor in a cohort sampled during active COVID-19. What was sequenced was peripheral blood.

CDR3 protein: CASTQGARQFF. The CDR3, as DNA: TGTGCCAGCACCCAGGGGGCCCGGCAGTTCTTC. This rearrangement joins TRBV2 to TRBJ2-1; 8 bases align to TRBD1. CDR3 length: 11 amino acids. Germline trimming cut 7 bases from V and 12 bases from J; bases unmatched to any gene: 5. Germline V gene lookup returns CDR1 SNHLY and CDR2 FYNNEI.